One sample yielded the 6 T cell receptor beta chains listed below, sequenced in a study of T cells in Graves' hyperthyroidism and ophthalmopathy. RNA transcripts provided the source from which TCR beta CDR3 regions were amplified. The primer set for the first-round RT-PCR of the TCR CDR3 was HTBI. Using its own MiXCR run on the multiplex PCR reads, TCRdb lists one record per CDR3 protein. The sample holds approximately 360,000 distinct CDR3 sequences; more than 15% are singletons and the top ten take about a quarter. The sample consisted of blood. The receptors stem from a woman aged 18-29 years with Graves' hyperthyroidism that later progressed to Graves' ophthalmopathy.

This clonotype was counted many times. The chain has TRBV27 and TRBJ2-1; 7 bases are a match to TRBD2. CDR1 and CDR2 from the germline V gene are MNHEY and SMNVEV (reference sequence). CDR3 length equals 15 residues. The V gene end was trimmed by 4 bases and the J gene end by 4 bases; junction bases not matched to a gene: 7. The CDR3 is CASSSAGEPYNEQFF. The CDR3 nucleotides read TGTGCCAGCAGTTCCGCGGGGGAACCTTACAATGAGCAGTTCTTC.

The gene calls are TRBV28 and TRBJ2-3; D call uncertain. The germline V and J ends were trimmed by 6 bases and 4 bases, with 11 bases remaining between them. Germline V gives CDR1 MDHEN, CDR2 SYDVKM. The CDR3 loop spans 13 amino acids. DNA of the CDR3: TGTGCCAGCAGCCCTCGACGGCCAGATACGCAGTATTTT. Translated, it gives CASSPRRPDTQYF.

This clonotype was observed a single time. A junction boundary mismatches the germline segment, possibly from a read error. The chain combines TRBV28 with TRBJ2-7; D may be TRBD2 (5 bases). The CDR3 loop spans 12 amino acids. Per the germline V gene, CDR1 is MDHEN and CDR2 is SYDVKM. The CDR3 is CASTLTRGEQYF. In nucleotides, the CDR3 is TGTGCCAGCACTTTAACACGGGGCGAGCAGTACTTC.

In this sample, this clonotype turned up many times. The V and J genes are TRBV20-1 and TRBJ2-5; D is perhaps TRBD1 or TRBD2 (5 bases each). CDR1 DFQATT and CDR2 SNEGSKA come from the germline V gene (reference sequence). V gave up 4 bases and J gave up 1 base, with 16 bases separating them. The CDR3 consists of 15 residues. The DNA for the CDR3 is TGCAGTGCTACCGTGGGGCGGGTCCTCCAAGAGACCCAGTACTTC. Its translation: CSATVGRVLQETQYF.

CDR3 sequence reads: CASSQVLAGNLIGTDTQYF. CDR3 bases: TGTGCCAGCAGCCAGGTCCTAGCGGGAAATCTGATTGGCACAGATACGCAGTATTTT. The V and J genes are TRBV4-2 and TRBJ2-3; TRBD2 agrees at 9 bases. Germline lookup yields CDR1 LGHNA and CDR2 YNFKEQ. Trimming removed 3 bases from V and 1 base from J; junction bases left unmatched: 14. The CDR3 has 19 amino acids.

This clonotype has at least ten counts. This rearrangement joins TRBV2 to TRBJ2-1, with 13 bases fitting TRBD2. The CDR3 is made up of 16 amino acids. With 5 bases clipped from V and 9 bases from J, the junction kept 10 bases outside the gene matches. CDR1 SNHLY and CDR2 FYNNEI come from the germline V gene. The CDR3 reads CASSQPTSGRKGEQFF. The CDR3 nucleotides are TGTGCCAGCAGTCAACCGACTAGCGGGAGGAAAGGTGAGCAGTTCTTC.